This T cell receptor beta chain is drawn from a study of blood T cell repertoires in COVID-19. Study background: COVID-19 samples, acute and convalescent, were from the United States, Italy and Spain. PBMCs, B-cell-depleted T cells, or T cells provided the cDNA or gDNA that made up the material.

Seattle patients were enrolled while actively infected and followed longitudinally. The CDR3 totals 14 residues. Germline loops: CDR1 LNHDA, CDR2 SQIVND (reference sequence). The J segment lost 2 bases and the V segment lost 5 bases, leaving 4 bases of the junction unmatched. The authors' processing: Cell counts per sample came from amplifying reference gene primers. Assay: immunoSEQ multiplex PCR; the TCRdb copy retains only in-frame clones and omits some. The V and J calls and clone size come from that table; D and trimming were worked out from the DNA. Among 150,000 to 170,000 clones listed, 70% to 90% were seen once. This clone has just a few counts. Other DNA sequences in the same sample also yield this CDR3.

Sequenced input: peripheral blood. The clonotype comes from an older woman with COVID-19, enrolled during active disease. This chain connects TRBV19 to TRBJ1-2; TRBD1 matches 8 bases. DNA of the CDR3: TGTGCCAGTAGTGGACAGGGTTCGAACTATGGCTACACCTTC. The encoded protein is CASSGQGSNYGYTF.